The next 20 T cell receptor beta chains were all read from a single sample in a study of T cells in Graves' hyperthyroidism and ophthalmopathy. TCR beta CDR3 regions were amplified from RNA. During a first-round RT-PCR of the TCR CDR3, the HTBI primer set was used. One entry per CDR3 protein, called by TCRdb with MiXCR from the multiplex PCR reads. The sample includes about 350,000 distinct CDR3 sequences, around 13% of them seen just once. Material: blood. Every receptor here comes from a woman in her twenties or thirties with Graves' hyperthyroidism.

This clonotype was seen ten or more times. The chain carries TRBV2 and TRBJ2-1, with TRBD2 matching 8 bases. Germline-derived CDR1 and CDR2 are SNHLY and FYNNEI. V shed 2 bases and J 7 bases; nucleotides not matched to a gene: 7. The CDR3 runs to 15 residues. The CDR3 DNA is TGTGCCAGCAGTGAACTGGGACTAGTCAGTAATGAGCAGTTCTTC. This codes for CASSELGLVSNEQFF.

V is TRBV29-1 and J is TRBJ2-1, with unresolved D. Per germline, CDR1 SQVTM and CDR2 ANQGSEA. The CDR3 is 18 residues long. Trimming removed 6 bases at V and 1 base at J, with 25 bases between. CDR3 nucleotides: TGCAGCGTGGACCTCTTAGCCGCCAGAAACCCATCCTACAATGAGCAGTTCTTC. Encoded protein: CSVDLLAARNPSYNEQFF.

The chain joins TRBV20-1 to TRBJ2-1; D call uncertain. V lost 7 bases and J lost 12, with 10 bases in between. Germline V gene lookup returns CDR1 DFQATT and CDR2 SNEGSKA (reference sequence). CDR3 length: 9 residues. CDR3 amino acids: CSVTLGQFF. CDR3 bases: TGCAGTGTCACACTCGGGCAGTTCTTC.

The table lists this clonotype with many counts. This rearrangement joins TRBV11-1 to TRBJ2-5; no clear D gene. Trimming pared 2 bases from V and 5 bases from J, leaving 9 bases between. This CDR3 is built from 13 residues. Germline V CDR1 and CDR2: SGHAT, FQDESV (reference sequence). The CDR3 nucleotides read TGTGCCAGCAGCTTACCTGGGTTGGAGACCCAGTACTTC. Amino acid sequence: CASSLPGLETQYF.

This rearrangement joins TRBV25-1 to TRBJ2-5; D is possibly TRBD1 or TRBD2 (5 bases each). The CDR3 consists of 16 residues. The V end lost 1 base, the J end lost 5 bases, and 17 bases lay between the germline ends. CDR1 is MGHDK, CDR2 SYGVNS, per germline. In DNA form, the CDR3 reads TGTGCCAGCAGTGAATGGGGGTTGTCAGCGATCGAGACCCAGTACTTC. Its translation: CASSEWGLSAIETQYF. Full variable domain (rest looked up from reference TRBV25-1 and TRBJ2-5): EADIYQTPRYLVIGTGKKITLECSQTMGHDKMYWYQQDPGMELHLIHYSYGVNSTEKGDLSSESTVSRIRTEHFPLTLESARPSHTSQYLCASSEWGLSAIETQYFGPGTRLLVL.

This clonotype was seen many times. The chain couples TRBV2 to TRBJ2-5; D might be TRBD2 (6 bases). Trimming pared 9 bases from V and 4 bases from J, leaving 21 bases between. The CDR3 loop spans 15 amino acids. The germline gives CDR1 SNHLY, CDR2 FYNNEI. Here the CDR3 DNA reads TGTGCCAGTACAGCGGACGGATGGAGGGGAGAGACCCAGTACTTC. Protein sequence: CASTADGWRGETQYF.

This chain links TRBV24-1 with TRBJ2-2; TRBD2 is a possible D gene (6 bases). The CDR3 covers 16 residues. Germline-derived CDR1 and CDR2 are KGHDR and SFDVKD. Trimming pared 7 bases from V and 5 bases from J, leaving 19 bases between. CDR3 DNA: TGTGCCACCAGGAGCCAGGGACTCGCGGGGACCGGGGAGCTGTTTTTT. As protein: CATRSQGLAGTGELFF.

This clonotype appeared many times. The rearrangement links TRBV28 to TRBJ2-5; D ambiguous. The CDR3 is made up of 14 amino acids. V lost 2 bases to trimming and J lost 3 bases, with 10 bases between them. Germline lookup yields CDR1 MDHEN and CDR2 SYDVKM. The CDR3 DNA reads TGTGCCAGCAGTTTAGCGCGGATCAAAGAGACCCAGTACTTC. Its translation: CASSLARIKETQYF.

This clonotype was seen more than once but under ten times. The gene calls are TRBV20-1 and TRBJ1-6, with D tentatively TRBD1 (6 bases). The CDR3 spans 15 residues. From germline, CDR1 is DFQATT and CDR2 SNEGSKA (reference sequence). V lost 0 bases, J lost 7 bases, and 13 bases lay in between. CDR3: CSARDRGLYNSPLHF. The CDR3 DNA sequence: TGCAGTGCTAGAGATCGGGGGCTGTACAATTCACCCCTCCACTTT.

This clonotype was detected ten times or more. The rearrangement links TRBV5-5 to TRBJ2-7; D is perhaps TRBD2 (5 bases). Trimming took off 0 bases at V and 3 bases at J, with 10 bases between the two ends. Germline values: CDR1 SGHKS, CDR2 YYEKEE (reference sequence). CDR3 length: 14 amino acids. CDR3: CASSLAPGIYEQYF. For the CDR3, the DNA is TGTGCCAGCAGCTTGGCCCCCGGGATCTACGAGCAGTACTTC.

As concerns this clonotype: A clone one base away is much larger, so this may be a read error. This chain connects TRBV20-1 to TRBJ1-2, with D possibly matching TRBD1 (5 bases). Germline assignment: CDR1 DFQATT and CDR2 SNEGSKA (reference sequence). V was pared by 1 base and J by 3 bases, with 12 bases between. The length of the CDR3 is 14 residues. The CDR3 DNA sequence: TGCAGTGCTAGAGGAGGGGCCATCTACTATGGCTACACCTTC. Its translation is CSARGGAIYYGYTF.

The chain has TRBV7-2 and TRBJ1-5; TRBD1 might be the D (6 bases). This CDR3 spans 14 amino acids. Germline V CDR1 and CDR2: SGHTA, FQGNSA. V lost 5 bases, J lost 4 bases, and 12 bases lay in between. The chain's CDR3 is CASSLGTINQPQHF. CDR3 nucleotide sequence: TGTGCCAGCAGCCTCGGGACAATTAATCAGCCCCAGCATTTT.

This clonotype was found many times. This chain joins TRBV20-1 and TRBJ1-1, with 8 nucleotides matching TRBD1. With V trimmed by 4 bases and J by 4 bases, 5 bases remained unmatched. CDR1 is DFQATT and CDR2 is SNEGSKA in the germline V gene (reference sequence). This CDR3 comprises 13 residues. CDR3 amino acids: CSATWGTGTEAFF. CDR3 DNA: TGCAGTGCTACGTGGGGGACAGGCACTGAAGCTTTCTTT.

The CDR3 region is CASGPGDSYGYTF. The CDR3 coding sequence is TGTGCTAGTGGTCCAGGGGACAGCTATGGCTACACCTTC. The V call is TRBV12-5, the J call TRBJ1-2; TRBD1 aligns across 7 bases. Germline loops: CDR1 LGHNT, CDR2 FRNRAP. Trimming took 5 bases from V and 4 from J; bases not matched to a gene: 4. This CDR3 contains 13 residues. Combining the CDR3 with reference TRBV12-5 and TRBJ1-2 gives the whole variable domain DARVTQTPRHKVTEMGQEVTMRCQPILGHNTVFWYRQTMMQGLELLAYFRNRAPLDDSGMPKDRFSAEMPDATLATLKIQPSEPRDSAVYFCASGPGDSYGYTFGSGTRLTVV.

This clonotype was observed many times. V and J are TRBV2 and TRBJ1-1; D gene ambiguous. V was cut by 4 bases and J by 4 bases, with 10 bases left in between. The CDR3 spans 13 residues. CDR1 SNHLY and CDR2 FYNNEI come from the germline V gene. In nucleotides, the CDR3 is TGTGCCAGCAGTGTGGGTCAGGCCACTGAAGCTTTCTTT. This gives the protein CASSVGQATEAFF.

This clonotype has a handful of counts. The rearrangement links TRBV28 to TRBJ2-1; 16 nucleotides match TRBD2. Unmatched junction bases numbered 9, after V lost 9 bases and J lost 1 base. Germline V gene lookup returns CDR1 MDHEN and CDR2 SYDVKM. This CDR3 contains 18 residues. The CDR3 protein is CASSSGTSGRVSYNEQFF. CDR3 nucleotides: TGTGCCAGTTCCTCCGGGACTAGCGGGAGGGTGTCCTACAATGAGCAGTTCTTC.

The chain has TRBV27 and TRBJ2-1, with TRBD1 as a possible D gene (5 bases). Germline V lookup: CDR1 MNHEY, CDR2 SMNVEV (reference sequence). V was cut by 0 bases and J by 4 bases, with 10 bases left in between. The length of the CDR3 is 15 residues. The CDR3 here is CASSLSYQGYNEQFF. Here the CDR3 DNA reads TGTGCCAGCAGTTTATCATATCAGGGATACAATGAGCAGTTCTTC.

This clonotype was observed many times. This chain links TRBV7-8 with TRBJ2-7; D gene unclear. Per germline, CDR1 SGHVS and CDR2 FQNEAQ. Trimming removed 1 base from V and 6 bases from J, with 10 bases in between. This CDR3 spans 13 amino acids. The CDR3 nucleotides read TGTGCCAGCAGCTTAGGGGTAGGTTCCGAGCAGTACTTC. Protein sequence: CASSLGVGSEQYF.

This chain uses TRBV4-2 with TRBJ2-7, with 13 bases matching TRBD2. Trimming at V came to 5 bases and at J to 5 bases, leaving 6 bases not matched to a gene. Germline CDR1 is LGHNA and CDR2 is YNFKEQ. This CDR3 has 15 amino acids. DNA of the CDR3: TGTGCCAGCAGCGCACTAGCGGGAGGGATTCACGAGCAGTACTTC. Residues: CASSALAGGIHEQYF.

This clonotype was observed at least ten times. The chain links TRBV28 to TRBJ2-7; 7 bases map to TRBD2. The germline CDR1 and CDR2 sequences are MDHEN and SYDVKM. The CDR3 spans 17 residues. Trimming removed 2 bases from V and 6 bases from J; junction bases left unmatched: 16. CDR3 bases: TGTGCCAGCAGTTTAGCCGGGACTATGAGGGGTTTGACCGAGCAGTACTTC. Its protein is CASSLAGTMRGLTEQYF.